This entry is about one TCR beta chain. Its antigen is currently not known. Per-base qualities were not stored, and no clone one base away is much larger. Including cysteine and phenylalanine, the CDR3 has 14 amino acids. CDR3 DNA only is kept here, 42 bases in frame from base 1. CDR1 and CDR2 are drawn from the germline V gene: MNHNS, SASEGT. The germline ends are 10 bases apart after V is trimmed by 4 bases and J by 3 bases. The entry originates in a study of identical twins (dated by TCRdb to about 2016). Notes on the research overall: The study deep-sequenced TCR alpha and beta repertoires from monozygotic twins, unrelated adults of various ages and cord blood to test whether fetal clonotypes persist. Replicate twin experiments were performed at different times using different library preparation protocols to rule out contamination. Here is what the overall study found, with its caveats: Conclusions relied on cross-sectional statistical analysis, since the same donors could not be followed over many years. In beta out-of-frame sequences, excess twin sharing was weaker, because having fewer shared sequences lowered the signal-to-noise ratio. Abundant cord blood beta clonotypes had fewer insertions, young adult naive repertoires showed a similar but weaker trend, and memory repertoires showed no such trend. Invariant T cells such as MAIT and iNKT could partly confound zero-insertion analyses, although diverse VJ usage argued against such confounding for most clonotypes. Recombination models systematically underestimated out-of-frame TCR alpha sharing in monozygotic twins but agreed with sharing between unrelated individuals. Compared with coincidental sharing between unrelated individuals, out-of-frame TCR alpha sequences shared between twins showed an excess of sequences with low generation probability.

Library prep was done by 5' RACE. The run used an Illumina HiSeq 2000. Template switching introduced a universal primer binding site; the final cDNA contained a unique molecular identifier, enabling accurate counting of TCR cDNA molecules. First-strand cDNA for TCR alpha and beta chains was synthesized from specific primers in the conserved constant-segment region. Each cDNA library was double barcoded, with a SMART-Mk sample barcode plus Illumina barcodes, to control for contamination. TruSeq adapter sequences along with Illumina sample barcodes were introduced in two successive PCR steps. The Illumina HiSeq platform was used with custom primers to sequence TCR alpha and beta cDNA libraries. Per the source publication's procedure: MiGEC was used to process raw reads and extract unique molecular identifiers, and MiXCR was used to find CDR3 positions. Recombination models were inferred per individual with the repgenHMM and IGoR tools using an EM algorithm. The tcR package in R was used for shared clonotype analysis, with sharing normalized by the product of cloneset sizes. To study raw recombination free of thymic and clonal selection effects, out-of-frame nonproductive sequences were analyzed. Using fastp at Q25 and MiXCR, TCRdb reprocessed the public reads and kept productive beta chains. A single entry per CDR3 protein holds the most common genes and DNA from its merged rows. The authors' filters were not applied to this entry. The sample table contains around 1.7 million distinct CDR3 sequences; only one count was recorded for under 35% of them. Jointly, the top ten make up about 0.27% of the sample.

Every donor was a healthy Caucasian. Sample: cord blood. The chain couples TRBV6-1 to TRBJ1-5, with TRBD1 perhaps the D gene, on 6 matching bases. This TCR was recovered from a newborn girl in good health. The sequenced DNA is TGTGCCAGCAGTGCGACAGGCCTCAATCAGCCCCAGCATTTT. Its protein is CASSATGLNQPQHF.